Sequencing of this T cell receptor beta chain was carried out in a study of blood T cells in healthy people across ages. Next came a second PCR, run for roughly 6 to 11 cycles, which used a sample-barcoded 5' primer along with a J-beta primer mix. TCRdb processed the 5' RACE reads anew with MiXCR; each CDR3 protein has one entry. This table has approximately 960,000 distinct CDR3 sequences, 25% to 35% appearing once. The table lists this clonotype with a few counts. V gave up 3 bases and J gave up 6 bases, with 15 bases separating them. The CDR3 is 15 residues long. The germline V gene encodes CDR1 SGHRS and CDR2 YFSETQ. A further study also used this sample, focusing on T cells of mothers and their children.

Sequencing was carried out using blood. The rearrangement uses TRBV5-1 and TRBJ2-2, with unresolved D. The TCR comes from a woman in her 40s in good health. Here the CDR3 reads CASSSDPNSPGELFF. The DNA of the CDR3 is TGCGCCAGCAGCTCAGATCCAAACTCCCCCGGGGAGCTGTTTTTT.